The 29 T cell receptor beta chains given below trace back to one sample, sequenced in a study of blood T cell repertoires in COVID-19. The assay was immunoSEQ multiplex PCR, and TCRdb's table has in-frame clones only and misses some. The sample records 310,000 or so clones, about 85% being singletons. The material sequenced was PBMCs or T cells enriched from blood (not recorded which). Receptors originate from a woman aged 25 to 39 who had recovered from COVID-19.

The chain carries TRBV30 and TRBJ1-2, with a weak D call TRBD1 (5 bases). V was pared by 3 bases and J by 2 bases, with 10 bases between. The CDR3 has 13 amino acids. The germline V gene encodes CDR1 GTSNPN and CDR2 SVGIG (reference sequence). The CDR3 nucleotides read TGTGCCTGGAGCTTGACAGTAAACTATGGCTACACCTTC. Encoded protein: CAWSLTVNYGYTF.

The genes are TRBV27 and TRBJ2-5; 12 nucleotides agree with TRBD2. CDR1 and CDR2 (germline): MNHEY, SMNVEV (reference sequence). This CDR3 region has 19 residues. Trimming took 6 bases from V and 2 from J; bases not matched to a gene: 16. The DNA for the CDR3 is TGTGCCAGCAGAAGACTAGCGGGGGCGTTTGATCGGGATCAAGAGACCCAGTACTTC. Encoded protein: CASRRLAGAFDRDQETQYF.

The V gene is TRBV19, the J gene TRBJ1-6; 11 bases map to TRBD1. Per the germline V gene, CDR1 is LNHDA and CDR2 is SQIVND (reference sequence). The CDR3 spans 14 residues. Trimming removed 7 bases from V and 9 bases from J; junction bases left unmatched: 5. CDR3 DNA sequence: TGTGCCAGTACCCCGGGACAGGGGGTTTCACCCCTCCACTTT. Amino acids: CASTPGQGVSPLHF.

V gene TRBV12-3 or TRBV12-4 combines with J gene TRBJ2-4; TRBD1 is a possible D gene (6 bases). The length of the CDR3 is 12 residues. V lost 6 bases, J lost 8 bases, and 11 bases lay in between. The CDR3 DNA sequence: TGTGCCAGCAGGTATGGGGGCGACATTCAGTACTTC. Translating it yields CASRYGGDIQYF.

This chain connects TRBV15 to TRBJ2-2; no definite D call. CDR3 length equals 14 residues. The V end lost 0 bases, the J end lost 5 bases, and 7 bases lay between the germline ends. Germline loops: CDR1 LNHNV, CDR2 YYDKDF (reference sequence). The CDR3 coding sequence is TGTGCCACCAGCAGAGATCTGACAACCGGGGAGCTGTTTTTT. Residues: CATSRDLTTGELFF. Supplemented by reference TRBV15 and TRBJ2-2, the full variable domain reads DAMVIQNPRYQVTQFGKPVTLSCSQTLNHNVMYWYQQKSSQAPKLLFHYYDKDFNNEADTPDNFQSRRPNTSFCFLDIRSPGLGDTAMYLCATSRDLTTGELFFGEGSRLTVL.

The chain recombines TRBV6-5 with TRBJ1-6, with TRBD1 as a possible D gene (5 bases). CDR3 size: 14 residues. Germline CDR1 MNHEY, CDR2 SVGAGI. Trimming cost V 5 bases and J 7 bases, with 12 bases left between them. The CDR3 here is CASSPTEENSPLHF. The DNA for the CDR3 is TGTGCCAGCAGTCCGACAGAAGAAAATTCACCCCTCCACTTT.

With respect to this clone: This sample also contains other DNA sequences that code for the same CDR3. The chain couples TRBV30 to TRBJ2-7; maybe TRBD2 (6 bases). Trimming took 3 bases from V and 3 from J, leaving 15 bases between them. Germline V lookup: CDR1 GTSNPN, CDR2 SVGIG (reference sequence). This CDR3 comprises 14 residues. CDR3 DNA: TGTGCCTGGAGCCCCGGGACTGGTGACTACGAGCAGTACTTC. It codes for CAWSPGTGDYEQYF.

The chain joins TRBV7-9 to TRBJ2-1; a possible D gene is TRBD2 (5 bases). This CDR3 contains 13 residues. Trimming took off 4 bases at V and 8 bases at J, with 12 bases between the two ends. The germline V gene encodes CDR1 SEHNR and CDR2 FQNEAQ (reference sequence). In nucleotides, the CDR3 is TGTGCCAGCAGCTCCCGATGGGGAGATGAGCAGTTCTTC. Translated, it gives CASSSRWGDEQFF.

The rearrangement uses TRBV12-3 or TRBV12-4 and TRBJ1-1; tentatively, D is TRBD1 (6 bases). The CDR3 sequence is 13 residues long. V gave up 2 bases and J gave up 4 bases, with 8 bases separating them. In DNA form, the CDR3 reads TGTGCCAGCAGTTTACAGGGGTTCACTGAAGCTTTCTTT. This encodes CASSLQGFTEAFF.

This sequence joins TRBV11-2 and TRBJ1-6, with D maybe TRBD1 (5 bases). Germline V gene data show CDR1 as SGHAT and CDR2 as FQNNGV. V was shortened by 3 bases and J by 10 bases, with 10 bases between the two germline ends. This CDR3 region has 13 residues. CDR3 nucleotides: TGTGCCAGCAGCTTGGGGGGTGACTCACCCCTCCACTTT. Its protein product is CASSLGGDSPLHF.

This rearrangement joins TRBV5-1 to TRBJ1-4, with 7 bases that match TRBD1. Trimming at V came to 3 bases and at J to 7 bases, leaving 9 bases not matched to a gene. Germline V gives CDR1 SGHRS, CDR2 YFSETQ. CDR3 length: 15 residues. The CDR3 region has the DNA TGCGCCAGCAGCTCCTTCTCGACAGGGCCTGAAAAACTGTTTTTT. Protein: CASSSFSTGPEKLFF.

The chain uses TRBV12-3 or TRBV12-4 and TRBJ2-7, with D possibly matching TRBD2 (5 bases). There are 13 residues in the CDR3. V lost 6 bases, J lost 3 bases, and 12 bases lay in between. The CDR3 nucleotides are TGTGCCAGCAGCCGGGGAGTCGGCTACGAGCAGTACTTC. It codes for CASSRGVGYEQYF.

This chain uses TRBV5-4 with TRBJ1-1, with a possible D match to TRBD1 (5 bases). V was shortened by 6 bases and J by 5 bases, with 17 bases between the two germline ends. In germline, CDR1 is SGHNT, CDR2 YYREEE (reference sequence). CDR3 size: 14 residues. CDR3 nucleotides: TGTGCCAGCACCATGGGCGTAGGGGAAACTGAAGCTTTCTTT. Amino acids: CASTMGVGETEAFF.

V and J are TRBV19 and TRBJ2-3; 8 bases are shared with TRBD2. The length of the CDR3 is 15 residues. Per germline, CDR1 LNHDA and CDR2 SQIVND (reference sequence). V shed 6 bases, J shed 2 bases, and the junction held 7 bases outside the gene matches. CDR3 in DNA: TGTGCCAGTAGCCTTCCCGGGGGGGACACAGATACGCAGTATTTT. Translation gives CASSLPGGDTDTQYF.

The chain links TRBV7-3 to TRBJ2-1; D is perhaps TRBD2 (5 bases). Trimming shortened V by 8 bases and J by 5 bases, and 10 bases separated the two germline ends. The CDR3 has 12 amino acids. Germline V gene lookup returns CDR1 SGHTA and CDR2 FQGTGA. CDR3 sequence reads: CASAGSHNEQFF. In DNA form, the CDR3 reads TGTGCCAGCGCGGGCAGCCACAATGAGCAGTTCTTC.

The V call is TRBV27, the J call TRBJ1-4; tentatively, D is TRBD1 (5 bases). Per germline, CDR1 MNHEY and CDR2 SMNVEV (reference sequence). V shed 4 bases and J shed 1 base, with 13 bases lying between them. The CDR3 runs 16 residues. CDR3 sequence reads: CASSSQDSLTNEKLFF. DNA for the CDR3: TGTGCCAGCAGTTCACAAGACAGCCTAACTAATGAAAAACTGTTTTTT.

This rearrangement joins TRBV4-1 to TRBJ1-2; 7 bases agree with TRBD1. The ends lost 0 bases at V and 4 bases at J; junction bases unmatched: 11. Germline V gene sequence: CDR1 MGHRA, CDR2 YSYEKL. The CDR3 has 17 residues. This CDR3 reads CASSQDAAQTGIYGYTF. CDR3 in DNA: TGCGCCAGCAGCCAAGACGCCGCCCAGACAGGGATCTATGGCTACACCTTC.

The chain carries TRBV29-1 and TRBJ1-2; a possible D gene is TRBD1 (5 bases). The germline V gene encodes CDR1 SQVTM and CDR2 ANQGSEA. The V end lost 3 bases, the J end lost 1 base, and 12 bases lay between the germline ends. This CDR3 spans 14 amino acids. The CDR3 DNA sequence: TGCAGCGTTGATTTTCCAGGACATAACTATGGCTACACCTTC. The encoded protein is CSVDFPGHNYGYTF.

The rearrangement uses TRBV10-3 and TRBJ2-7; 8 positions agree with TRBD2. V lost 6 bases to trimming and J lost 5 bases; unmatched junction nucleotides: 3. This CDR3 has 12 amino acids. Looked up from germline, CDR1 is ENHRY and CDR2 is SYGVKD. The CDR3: CAISGGVHEQYF. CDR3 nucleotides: TGTGCCATCAGCGGGGGGGTCCACGAGCAGTACTTC.

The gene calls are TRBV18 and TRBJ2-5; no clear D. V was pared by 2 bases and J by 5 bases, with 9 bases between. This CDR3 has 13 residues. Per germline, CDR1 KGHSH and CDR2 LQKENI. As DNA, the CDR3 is TGTGCCAGCTCACCAATAAGCCTGGAGACCCAGTACTTC. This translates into CASSPISLETQYF.

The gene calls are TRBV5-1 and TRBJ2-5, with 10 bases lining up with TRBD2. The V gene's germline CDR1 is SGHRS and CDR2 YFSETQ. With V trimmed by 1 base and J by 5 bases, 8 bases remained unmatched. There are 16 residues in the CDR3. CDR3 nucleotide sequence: TGCGCCAGCAGCTTGCCTAGCGGGGGACGCGGGGAGACCCAGTACTTC. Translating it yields CASSLPSGGRGETQYF.

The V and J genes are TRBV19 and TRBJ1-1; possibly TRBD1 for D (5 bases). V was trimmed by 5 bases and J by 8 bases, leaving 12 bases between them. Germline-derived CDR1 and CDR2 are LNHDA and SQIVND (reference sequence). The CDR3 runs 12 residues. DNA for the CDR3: TGTGCCAGTAGTCCCACCCGGACAGAAGCTTTCTTT. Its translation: CASSPTRTEAFF.

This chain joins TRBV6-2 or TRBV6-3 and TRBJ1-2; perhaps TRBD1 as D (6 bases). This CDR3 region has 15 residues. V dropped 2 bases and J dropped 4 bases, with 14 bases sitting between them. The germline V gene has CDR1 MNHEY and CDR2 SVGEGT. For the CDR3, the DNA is TGTGCCAGCAGTTACCCGCCGACAGGAATCTATGGCTACACCTTC. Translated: CASSYPPTGIYGYTF.

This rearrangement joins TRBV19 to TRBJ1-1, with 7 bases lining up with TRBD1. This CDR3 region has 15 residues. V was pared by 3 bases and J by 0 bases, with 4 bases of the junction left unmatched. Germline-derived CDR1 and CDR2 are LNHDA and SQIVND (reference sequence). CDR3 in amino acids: CASSIGQVMNTEAFF. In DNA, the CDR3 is TGTGCCAGTAGTATTGGACAGGTAATGAACACTGAAGCTTTCTTT.

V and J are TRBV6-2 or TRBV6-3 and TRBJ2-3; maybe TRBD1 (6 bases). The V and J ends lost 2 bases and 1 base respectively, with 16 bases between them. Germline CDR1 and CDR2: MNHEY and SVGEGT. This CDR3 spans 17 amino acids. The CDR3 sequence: CASSYLPGGGRTDTQYF. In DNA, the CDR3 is TGTGCCAGCAGTTACCTACCGGGTGGGGGCCGCACAGATACGCAGTATTTT.

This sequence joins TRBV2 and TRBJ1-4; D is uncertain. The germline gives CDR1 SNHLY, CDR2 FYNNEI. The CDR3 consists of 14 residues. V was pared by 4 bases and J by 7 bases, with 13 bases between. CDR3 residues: CASSVSGIGEKLFF. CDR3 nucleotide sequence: TGTGCCAGCAGTGTATCGGGTATCGGTGAAAAACTGTTTTTT.

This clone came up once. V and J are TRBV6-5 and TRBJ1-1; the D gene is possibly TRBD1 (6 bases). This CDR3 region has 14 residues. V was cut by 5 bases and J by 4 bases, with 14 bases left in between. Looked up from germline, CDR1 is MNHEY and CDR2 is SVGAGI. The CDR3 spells CASSPAGGATEAFF. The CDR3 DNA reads TGTGCCAGCAGTCCCGCGGGGGGGGCCACTGAAGCTTTCTTT.

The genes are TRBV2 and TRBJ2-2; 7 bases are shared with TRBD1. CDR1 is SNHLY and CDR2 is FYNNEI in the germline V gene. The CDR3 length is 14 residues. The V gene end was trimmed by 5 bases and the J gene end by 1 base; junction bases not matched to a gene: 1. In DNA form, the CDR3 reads TGTGCCAGCAGTTGGGACAGGAACACCGGGGAGCTGTTTTTT. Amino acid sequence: CASSWDRNTGELFF.

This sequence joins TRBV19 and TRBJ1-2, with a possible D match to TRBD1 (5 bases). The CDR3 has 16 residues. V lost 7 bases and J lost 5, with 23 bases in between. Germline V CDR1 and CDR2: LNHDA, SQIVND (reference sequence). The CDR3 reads CASTAGTFNIVYGYTF. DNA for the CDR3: TGTGCCAGTACCGCCGGGACTTTCAATATCGTGTATGGCTACACCTTC.